The source of this T cell receptor beta chain is a study of blood T cell repertoires in COVID-19. Study context: Italy, Spain and the United States were the sources of the convalescent and acute COVID-19 samples. PBMCs, B-cell-depleted T cells, or T cells were the source of the cDNA or gDNA that made up the material.

Authors' processing steps: The assay estimated nucleated cells by amplifying reference gene primers. Assay used: immunoSEQ multiplex PCR; TCRdb lists only in-frame clones, some missing. For V, J and clone size, that table is used; D and trimming come from the DNA. The data contain around 300,000 clones, roughly 85% of them seen just once; the ten biggest clones take up around 7.8%. V dropped 3 bases and J dropped 4; count of bases not matched to a gene: 5. Germline CDR1 is LGHNT and CDR2 is FRNRAP. The CDR3 sequence is 15 residues long. The TCR sequence derives from a human donor in a cohort sampled during active COVID-19. Sequencing was done on a sample of peripheral blood. The chain uses TRBV12-5 and TRBJ2-3; 9 bases fit TRBD2. The CDR3: CASGFGGGAADTQYF. Written as DNA, the CDR3 is TGTGCTAGTGGTTTTGGCGGGGGGGCCGCAGATACGCAGTATTTT. The full variable domain, with the rest looked up from reference TRBV12-5 and TRBJ2-3, is DARVTQTPRHKVTEMGQEVTMRCQPILGHNTVFWYRQTMMQGLELLAYFRNRAPLDDSGMPKDRFSAEMPDATLATLKIQPSEPRDSAVYFCASGFGGGAADTQYFGPGTRLTVL.